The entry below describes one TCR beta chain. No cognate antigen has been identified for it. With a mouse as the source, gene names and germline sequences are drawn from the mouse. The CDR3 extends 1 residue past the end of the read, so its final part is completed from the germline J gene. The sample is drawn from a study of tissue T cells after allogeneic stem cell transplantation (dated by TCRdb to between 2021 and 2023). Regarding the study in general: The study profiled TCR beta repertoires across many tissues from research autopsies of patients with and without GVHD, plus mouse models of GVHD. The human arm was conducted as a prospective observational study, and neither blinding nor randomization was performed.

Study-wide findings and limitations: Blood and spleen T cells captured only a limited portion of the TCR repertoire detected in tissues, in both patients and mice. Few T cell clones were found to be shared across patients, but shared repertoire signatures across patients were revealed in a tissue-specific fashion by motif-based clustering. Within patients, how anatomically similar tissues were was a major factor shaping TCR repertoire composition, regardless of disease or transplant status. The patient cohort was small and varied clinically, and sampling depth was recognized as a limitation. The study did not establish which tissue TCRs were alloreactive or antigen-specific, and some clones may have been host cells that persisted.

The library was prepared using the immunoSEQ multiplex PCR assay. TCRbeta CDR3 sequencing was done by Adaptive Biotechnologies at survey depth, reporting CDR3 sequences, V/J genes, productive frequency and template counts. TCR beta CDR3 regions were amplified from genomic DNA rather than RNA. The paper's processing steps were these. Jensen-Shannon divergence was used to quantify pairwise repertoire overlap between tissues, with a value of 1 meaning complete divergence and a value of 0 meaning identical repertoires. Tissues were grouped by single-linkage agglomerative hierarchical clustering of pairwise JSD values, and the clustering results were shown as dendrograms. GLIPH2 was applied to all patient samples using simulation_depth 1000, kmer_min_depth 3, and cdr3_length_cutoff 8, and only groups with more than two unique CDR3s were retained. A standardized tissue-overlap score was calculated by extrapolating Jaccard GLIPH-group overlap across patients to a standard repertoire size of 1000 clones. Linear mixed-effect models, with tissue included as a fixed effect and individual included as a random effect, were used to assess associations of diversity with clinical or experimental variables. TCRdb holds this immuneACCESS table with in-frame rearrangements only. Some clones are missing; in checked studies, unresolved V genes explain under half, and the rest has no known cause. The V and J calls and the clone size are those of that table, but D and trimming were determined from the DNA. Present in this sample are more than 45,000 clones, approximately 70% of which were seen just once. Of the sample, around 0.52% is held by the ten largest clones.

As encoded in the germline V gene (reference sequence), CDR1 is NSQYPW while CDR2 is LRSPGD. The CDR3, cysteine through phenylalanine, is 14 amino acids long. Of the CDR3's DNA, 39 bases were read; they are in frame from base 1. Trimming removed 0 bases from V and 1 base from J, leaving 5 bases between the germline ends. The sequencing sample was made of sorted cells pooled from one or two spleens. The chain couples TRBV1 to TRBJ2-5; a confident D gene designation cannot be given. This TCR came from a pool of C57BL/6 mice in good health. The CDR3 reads CTCSADRHQDTQYF. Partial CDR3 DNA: TGCACCTGCAGTGCAGACCGGCACCAAGACACCCAGTAC.